This T cell receptor beta chain was profiled in a study of shared clonotypes between healthy human individuals. Study results and caveats: Measured sharing among donors was expected to vary with sequencing depth.

Donors were healthy HIV-negative adults without recently reported acute infections or vaccinations. This clone was seen a single time. What it binds is unknown. Sequencing used immunoSEQ multiplex PCR; TCRdb keeps in-frame clones, though not all of them. The data contain millions of clones, 85% to 95% of them singletons. Germline CDR1 is SQVTM and CDR2 is ANQGSEA. V shed 4 bases and J shed 2 bases, with 11 bases lying between them. The CDR3 runs 13 residues. The rearrangement uses TRBV29-1 and TRBJ1-1; maybe TRBD1 (5 bases). Input material: naive CD4+ T cells sorted from blood. As to subset: CD45RA+ positively selected. The clonotype was recovered from a man younger than 30 in good health. The CDR3 bases are TGCAGCGTTGCGCAGGGCCAAAACACTGAAGCTTTCTTT. Its translation is CSVAQGQNTEAFF.